These 2 T cell receptor beta chains were all obtained from the same sample, sequenced in a study of cytomegalovirus exposure and HLA in healthy donors. Using immunoSEQ multiplex PCR, the repertoire was profiled, and TCRdb retains in-frame clones only, with some absent. Among about 360,000 clones listed, just over 85% were seen once. The sequencing sample was made of PBMCs. The receptors originated from a woman between 18 and 30 years old in good health and CMV-seronegative.

The chain combines TRBV19 with TRBJ1-2; no definite D call. Germline assignment: CDR1 LNHDA and CDR2 SQIVND (reference sequence). V lost 8 bases, J lost 8 bases, and 21 bases lay in between. There are 14 residues in the CDR3. CDR3 sequence reads: CASRLWGTEEGYTF. The CDR3 region has the DNA TGTGCCAGTCGCTTATGGGGAACGGAGGAGGGCTACACCTTC. Variable domain in full (rest from reference TRBV19 and TRBJ1-2): DGGITQSPKYLFRKEGQNVTLSCEQNLNHDAMYWYRQDPGQGLRLIYYSQIVNDFQKGDIAEGYSVSREKKESFPLTVTSAQKNPTAFYLCASRLWGTEEGYTFGSGTRLTVV.

J is TRBJ1-1 and V is TRBV6-5, with 7 bases fitting TRBD1. This CDR3 is 15 amino acids long. With V trimmed by 6 bases and J by 5 bases, 12 bases remained unmatched. In germline, CDR1 is MNHEY, CDR2 SVGAGI. This chain's CDR3 is CASRRPSGGHTEAFF. The CDR3, as DNA: TGTGCCAGCAGGCGCCCCTCAGGGGGTCATACTGAAGCTTTCTTT.